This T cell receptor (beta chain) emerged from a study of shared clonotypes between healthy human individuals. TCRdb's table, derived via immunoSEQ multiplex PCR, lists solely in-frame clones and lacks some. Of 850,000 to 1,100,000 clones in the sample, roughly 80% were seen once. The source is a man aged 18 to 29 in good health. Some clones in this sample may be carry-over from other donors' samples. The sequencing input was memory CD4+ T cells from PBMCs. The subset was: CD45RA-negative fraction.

The CDR3 bases are TGTGCCAGTAGTCCCTCGGGGAGCGGCAATCAGCCCCAGCATTTT. Residues: CASSPSGSGNQPQHF. The chain is built from TRBV19 and TRBJ1-5; D remains ambiguous. V lost 5 bases and J lost 2, with 13 bases in between. The CDR3 is 15 residues long. CDR1 and CDR2 from the germline V gene are LNHDA and SQIVND (reference sequence).